This TCR beta chain was observed in a study of T cell responses to AZD1222 COVID-19 vaccine. The study's findings and limits: Females made up more of the donors, who were largely white British, and clonal diversity may have come out too low.

TCRdb's copy holds only in-frame clones and misses some; the assay was immunoSEQ multiplex PCR. This repertoire shows under 200,000 clones, roughly 93% found once; its top ten account for 0.95% to 1%. A word on this clone: Its antigen is unidentified.

Sequences were derived from peripheral blood, sampled on day 0 of AZD1222 vaccination. This sequence originates from an adult in good health.

The CDR3 nucleotides are TGTGCCAGCAGCCGTGGACAGGGGAATATCTACGAGCAGTACTTC. Protein sequence: CASSRGQGNIYEQYF. This chain uses TRBV11-3 with TRBJ2-7; 9 positions match TRBD1. The CDR3 is 15 amino acids. Germline CDR1 and CDR2: SGHNT and YENEEA. Losses at the gene ends were 5 bases for V and 3 bases for J; bases not matched to a gene: 8.